This T cell receptor (beta chain) derives from a study of beta chain features in type 1 diabetes. Study-level results: For Type 1 diabetes patients, all four CD4+ subsets carried TCRB CDR3s that were moderately but significantly shorter. In the patient group, naive, central memory and Treg TCRB repertoires seemed more alike than in the healthy donor group.

This clone appeared a few times. Its antigen is not known. Of the isolated RNA, all was reverse transcribed, and so the sequenced material was expressed TCRB transcripts. The assay was immunoSEQ multiplex PCR, and TCRdb's table has in-frame clones only and misses some. Here the sample spans 240,000 or so clones, 55% to 70% being singletons. V lost 2 bases, J lost 0 bases, and 8 bases lay in between. CDR1 and CDR2 (germline): LNHDA, SQIVND (reference sequence). The CDR3 contains 15 residues. The sequenced material came from naive CD4+ T cells from blood. The receptor comes from a young man in good health. The genes are TRBV19 and TRBJ2-1; no reliable D call. The chain's CDR3 is CASSISAGSYNEQFF. For the CDR3, the DNA is TGTGCCAGTAGTATATCGGCAGGCTCCTACAATGAGCAGTTCTTC.